This entry concerns a single T cell receptor (beta chain). This sample is part of a study of blood T cell repertoires in COVID-19. Here immunoSEQ multiplex PCR was the method, and the copy in TCRdb shows in-frame clones only, minus some. In the table there are 300,000 to 400,000 clones, around 90% of which are singletons. V trimming: 8 bases; J trimming: 5 bases; junction bases outside the gene matches: 18. Germline assignment: CDR1 MNHEY and CDR2 SMNVEV (reference sequence). The CDR3 runs to 16 residues. The TCR sequence derives from a man between 25 and 39 years old with COVID-19, enrolled during active disease. What was sequenced was peripheral blood. This chain connects TRBV27 to TRBJ2-7; 7 bases agree with TRBD2. CDR3 residues: CASARGSGGSIHEQYF. The CDR3 DNA follows: TGTGCCAGCGCGAGGGGCAGCGGCGGGAGCATCCACGAGCAGTACTTC.